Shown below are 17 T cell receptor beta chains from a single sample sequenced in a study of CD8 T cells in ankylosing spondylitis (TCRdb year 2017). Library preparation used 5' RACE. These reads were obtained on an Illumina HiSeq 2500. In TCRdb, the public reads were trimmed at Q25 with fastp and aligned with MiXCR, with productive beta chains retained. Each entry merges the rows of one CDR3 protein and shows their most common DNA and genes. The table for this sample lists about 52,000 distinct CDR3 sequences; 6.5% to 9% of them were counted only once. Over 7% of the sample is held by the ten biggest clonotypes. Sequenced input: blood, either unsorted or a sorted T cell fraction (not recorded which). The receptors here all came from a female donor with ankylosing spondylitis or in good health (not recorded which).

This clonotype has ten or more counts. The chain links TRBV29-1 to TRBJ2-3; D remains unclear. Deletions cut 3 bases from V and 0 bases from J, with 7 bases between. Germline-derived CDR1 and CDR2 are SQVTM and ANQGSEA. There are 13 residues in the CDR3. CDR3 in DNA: TGCAGCGTTGATCAGGAAAGCACAGATACGCAGTATTTT. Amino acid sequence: CSVDQESTDTQYF.

CDR3 amino acids: CASSKFLAGVENEQFF. The CDR3 bases are TGCGCCAGCAGTAAATTTCTAGCGGGGGTAGAGAATGAGCAGTTCTTC. The rearrangement joins TRBV10-2 to TRBJ2-1, with 10 bases that match TRBD2. Per germline, CDR1 WSHSY and CDR2 SAAADI. V shed 5 bases, J shed 7 bases, and the junction held 11 bases outside the gene matches. CDR3 length: 16 amino acids.

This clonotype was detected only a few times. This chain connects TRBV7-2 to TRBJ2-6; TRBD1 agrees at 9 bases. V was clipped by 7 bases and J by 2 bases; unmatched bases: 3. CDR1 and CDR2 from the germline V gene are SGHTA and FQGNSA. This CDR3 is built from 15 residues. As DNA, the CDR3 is TGTGCCAGCAACCACAGGGGGCCTGGGGCCAACGTCCTGACTTTC. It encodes CASNHRGPGANVLTF.

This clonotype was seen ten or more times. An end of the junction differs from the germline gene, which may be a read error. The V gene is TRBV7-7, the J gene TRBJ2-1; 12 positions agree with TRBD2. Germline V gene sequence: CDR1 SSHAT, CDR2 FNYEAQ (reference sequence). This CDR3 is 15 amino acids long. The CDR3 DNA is TGTGCTAGCAGCCCGACTAGCGGGGGATACAATGAGCAGTTCTTC. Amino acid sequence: CASSPTSGGYNEQFF. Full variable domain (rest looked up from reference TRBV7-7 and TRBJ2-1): GAGVSQSPRYKVTKRGQDVTLRCDPISSHATLYWYQQALGQGPEFLTYFNYEAQPDKSGLPSDRFSAERPEGSISTLTIQRTEQRDSAMYRCASSPTSGGYNEQFFGPGTRLTVL.

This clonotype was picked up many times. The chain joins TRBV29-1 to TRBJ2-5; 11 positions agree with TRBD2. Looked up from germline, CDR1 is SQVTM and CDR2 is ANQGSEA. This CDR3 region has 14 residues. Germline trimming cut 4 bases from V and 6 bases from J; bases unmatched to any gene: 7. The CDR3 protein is CSVGIAGGRKTQYF. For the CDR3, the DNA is TGCAGCGTTGGGATAGCGGGGGGGAGGAAGACCCAGTACTTC.

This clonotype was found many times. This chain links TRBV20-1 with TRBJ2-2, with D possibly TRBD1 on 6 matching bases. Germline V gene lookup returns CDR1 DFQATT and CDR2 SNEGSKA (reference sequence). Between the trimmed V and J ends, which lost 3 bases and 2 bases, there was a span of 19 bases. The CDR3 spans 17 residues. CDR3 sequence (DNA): TGCAGTGCTAGGAGCAACTGGGGGACAATTAACACCGGGGAGCTGTTTTTT. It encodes CSARSNWGTINTGELFF.

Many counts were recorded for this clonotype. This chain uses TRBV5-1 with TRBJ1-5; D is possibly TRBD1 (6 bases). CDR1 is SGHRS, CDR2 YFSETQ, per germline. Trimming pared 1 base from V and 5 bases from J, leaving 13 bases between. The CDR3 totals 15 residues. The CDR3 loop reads CASSLTGTPDQPQHF. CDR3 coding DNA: TGCGCCAGCAGCTTGACCGGGACACCAGATCAGCCCCAGCATTTT.

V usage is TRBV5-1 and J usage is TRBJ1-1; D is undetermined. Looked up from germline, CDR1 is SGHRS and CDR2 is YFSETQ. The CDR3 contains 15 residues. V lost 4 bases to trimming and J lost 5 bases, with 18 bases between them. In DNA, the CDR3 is TGCGCCAGCAGCCCGGCGTCCGGGTTGGGAACTGAAGCTTTCTTT. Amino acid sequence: CASSPASGLGTEAFF.

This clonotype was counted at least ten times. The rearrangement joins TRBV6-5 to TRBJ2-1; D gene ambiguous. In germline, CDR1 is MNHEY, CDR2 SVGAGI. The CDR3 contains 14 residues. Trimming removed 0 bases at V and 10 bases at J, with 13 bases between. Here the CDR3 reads CASSYSGGRPEQFF. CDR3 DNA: TGTGCCAGCAGTTACTCAGGTGGGCGTCCCGAGCAGTTCTTC.

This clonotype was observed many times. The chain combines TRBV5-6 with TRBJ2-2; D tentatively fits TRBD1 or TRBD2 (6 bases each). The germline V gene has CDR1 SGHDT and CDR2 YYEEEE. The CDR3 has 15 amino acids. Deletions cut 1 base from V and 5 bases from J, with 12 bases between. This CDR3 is CASSLTGAPTGELFF. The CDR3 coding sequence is TGTGCCAGCAGCTTGACGGGGGCCCCGACCGGGGAGCTGTTTTTT.

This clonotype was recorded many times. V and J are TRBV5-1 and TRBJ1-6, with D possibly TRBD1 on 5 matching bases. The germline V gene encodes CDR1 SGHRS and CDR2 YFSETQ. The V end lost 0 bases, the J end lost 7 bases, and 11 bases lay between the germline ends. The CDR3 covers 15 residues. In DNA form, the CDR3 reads TGCGCCAGCAGCTTGGCCGAGGGACTCAATTCACCCCTCCACTTT. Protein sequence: CASSLAEGLNSPLHF. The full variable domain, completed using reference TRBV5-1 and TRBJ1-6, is KAGVTQTPRYLIKTRGQQVTLSCSPISGHRSVSWYQQTPGQGLQFLFEYFSETQRNKGNFPGRFSGRQFSNSRSEMNVSTLELGDSALYLCASSLAEGLNSPLHFGNGTRLTVT.

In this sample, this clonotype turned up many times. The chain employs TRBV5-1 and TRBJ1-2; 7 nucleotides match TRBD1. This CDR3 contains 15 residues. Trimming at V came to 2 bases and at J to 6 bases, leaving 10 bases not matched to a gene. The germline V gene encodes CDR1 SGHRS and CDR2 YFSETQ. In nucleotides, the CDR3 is TGCGCCAGCAGCTTAATGTCCGGGACAGCGCATGGCTACACCTTC. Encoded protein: CASSLMSGTAHGYTF.

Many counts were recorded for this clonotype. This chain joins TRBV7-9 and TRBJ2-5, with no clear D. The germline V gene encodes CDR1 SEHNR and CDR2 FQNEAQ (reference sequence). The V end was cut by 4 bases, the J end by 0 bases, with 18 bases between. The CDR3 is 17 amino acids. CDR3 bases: TGTGCCAGCAGCTCCACCGAAGTCACCGAGTACCAAGAGACCCAGTACTTC. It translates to CASSSTEVTEYQETQYF.

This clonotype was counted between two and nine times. CDR3 in DNA: TGTGCCACCAGCTCTACGCCGGGGGGAGGCACAGATACGCAGTATTTT. It specifies CATSSTPGGGTDTQYF. The chain employs TRBV15 and TRBJ2-3; 7 positions match TRBD2. Germline loops: CDR1 LNHNV, CDR2 YYDKDF (reference sequence). This CDR3 region has 16 residues. V trimming: 5 bases; J trimming: 1 base; junction bases outside the gene matches: 9. The full variable domain, in which reference TRBV15 and TRBJ2-3 provide the parts outside the CDR3, is DAMVIQNPRYQVTQFGKPVTLSCSQTLNHNVMYWYQQKSSQAPKLLFHYYDKDFNNEADTPDNFQSRRPNTSFCFLDIRSPGLGDTAMYLCATSSTPGGGTDTQYFGPGTRLTVL.

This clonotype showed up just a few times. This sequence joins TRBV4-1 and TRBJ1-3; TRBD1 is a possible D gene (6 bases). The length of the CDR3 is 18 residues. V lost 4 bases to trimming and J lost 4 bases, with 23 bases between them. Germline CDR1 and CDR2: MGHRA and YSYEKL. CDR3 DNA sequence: TGCGCCAGCAGCCCCGGGCAGGGGCCGAATCAGCTAGGAAACACCATATATTTT. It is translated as CASSPGQGPNQLGNTIYF.

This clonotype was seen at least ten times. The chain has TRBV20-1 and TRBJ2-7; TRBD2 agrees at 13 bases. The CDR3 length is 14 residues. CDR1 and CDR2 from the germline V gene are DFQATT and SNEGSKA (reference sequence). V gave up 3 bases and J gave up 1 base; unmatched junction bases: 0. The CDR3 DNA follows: TGCAGTGCTAGGACTAGCGGGGGGTCCTACGAGCAGTACTTC. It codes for CSARTSGGSYEQYF.

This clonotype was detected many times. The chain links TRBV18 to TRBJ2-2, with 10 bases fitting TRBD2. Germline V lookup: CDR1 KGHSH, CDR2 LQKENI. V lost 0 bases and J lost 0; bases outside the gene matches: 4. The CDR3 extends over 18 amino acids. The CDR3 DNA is TGTGCCAGCTCACCACCTCTAGCGGGGGCCACGAACACCGGGGAGCTGTTTTTT. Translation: CASSPPLAGATNTGELFF.